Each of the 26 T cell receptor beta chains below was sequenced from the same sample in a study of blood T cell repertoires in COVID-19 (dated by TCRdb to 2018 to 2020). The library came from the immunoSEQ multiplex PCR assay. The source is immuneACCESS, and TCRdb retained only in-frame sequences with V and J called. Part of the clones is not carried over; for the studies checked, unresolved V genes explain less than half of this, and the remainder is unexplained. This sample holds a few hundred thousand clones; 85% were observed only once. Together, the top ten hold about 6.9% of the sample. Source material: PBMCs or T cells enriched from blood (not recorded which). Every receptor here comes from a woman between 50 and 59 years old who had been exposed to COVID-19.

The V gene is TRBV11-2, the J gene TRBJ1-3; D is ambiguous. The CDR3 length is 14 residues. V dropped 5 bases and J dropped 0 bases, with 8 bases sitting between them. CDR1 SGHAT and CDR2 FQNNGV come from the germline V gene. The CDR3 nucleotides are TGTGCCAGCAGCCTGAGCGGCTCTGGAAACACCATATATTTT. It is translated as CASSLSGSGNTIYF.

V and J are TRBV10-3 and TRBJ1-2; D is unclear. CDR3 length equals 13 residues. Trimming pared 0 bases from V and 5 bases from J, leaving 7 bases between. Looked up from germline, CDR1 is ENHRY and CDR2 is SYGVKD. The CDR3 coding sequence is TGTGCCATCAGTGAGTCCCCGGGTTATGGCTACACCTTC. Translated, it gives CAISESPGYGYTF.

The CDR3 loop is CASSWRGNYGYTF. CDR3 nucleotides: TGTGCCAGCAGCTGGAGGGGAAACTATGGCTACACCTTC. The chain carries TRBV27 and TRBJ1-2; D possibly corresponds to TRBD1 (5 bases). The V gene's germline CDR1 is MNHEY and CDR2 SMNVEV (reference sequence). Trimming stripped 6 bases from V and 2 bases from J, with 10 bases between. The CDR3 covers 13 residues.

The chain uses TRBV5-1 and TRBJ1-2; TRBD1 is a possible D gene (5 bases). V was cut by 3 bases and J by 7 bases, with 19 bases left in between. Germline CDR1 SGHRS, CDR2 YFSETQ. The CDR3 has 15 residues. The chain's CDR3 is CASSSSLGLLLGYTF. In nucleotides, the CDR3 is TGCGCCAGCAGCTCGTCGTTGGGACTTCTGCTTGGCTACACCTTC. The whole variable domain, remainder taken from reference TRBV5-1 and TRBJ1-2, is KAGVTQTPRYLIKTRGQQVTLSCSPISGHRSVSWYQQTPGQGLQFLFEYFSETQRNKGNFPGRFSGRQFSNSRSEMNVSTLELGDSALYLCASSSSLGLLLGYTFGSGTRLTVV.

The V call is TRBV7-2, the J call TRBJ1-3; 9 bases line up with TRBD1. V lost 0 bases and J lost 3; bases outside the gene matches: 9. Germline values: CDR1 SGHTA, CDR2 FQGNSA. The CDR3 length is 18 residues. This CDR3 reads CASSLAGTGYRSGNTIYF. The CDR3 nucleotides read TGTGCCAGCAGCTTAGCCGGGACAGGGTACAGGAGTGGAAACACCATATATTTT.

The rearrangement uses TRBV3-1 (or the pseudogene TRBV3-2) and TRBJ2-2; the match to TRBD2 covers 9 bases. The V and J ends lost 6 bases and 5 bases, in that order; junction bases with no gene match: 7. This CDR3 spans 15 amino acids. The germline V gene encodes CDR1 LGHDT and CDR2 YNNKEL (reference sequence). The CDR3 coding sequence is TGTGCCAGCAGTCACGGCGGGAGGGGGACCGGGGAGCTGTTTTTT. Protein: CASSHGGRGTGELFF.

Written as DNA, the CDR3 is TGTGCCACCAGCAGAGAGATAGCAGTATATGGCAATCAGCCCCAGCATTTT. Translated, it gives CATSREIAVYGNQPQHF. The V call is TRBV15, the J call TRBJ1-5; D is unclear. Trimming left V 0 bases short and J 2 bases short, with 14 bases between. Germline CDR1 reads LNHNV; CDR2 reads YYDKDF (reference sequence). This CDR3 has 17 amino acids.

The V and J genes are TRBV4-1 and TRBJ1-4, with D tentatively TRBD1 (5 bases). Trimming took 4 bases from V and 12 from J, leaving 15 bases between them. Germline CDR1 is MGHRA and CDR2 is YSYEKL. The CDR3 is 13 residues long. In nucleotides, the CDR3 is TGCGCCAGCAGCCTCGCAGCAGGGATAGAACTGTTTTTT. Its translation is CASSLAAGIELFF.

The chain's CDR3 is CSVADRITEAFF. CDR3 nucleotides: TGCAGCGTGGCGGACAGGATCACTGAAGCTTTCTTT. The chain carries TRBV29-1 and TRBJ1-1; 7 bases are a match to TRBD1. Trimming cost V 6 bases and J 4 bases; bases outside gene matches: 5. The CDR3 totals 12 residues. Germline CDR1 SQVTM, CDR2 ANQGSEA.

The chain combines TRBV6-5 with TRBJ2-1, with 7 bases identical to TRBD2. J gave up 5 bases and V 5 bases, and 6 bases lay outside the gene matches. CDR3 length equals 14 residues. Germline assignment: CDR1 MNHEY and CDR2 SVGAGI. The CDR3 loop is CASSPSGENNEQFF. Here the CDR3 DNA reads TGTGCCAGCAGTCCCAGCGGGGAGAACAATGAGCAGTTCTTC.

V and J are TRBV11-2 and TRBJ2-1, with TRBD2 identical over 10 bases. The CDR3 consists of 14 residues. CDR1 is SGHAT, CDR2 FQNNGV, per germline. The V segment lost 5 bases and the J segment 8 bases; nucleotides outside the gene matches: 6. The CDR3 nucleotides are TGTGCCAGCAGCCCGAGCGGGGGGGCATATGAGCAGTTCTTC. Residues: CASSPSGGAYEQFF.

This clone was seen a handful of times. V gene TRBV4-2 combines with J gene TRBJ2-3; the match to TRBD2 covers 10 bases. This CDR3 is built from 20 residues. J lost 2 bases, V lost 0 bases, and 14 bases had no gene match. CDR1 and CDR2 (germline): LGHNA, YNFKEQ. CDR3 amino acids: CASSQEVRAGGALTTDTQYF. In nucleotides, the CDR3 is TGTGCCAGCAGCCAAGAGGTTAGAGCGGGGGGGGCATTAACCACAGATACGCAGTATTTT.

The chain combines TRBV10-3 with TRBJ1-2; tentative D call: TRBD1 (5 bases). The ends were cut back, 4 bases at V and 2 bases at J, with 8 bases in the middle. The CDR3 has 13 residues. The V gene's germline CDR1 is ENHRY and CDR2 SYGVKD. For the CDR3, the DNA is TGTGCCATCAGTGGACAGCTAAACTATGGCTACACCTTC. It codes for CAISGQLNYGYTF.

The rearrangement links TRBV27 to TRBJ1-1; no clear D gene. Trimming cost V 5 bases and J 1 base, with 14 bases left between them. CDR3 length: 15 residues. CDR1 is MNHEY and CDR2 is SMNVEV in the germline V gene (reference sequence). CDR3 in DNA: TGTGCCAGCAGTCCCTTTGGACTGCCGAACACTGAAGCTTTCTTT. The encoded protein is CASSPFGLPNTEAFF.

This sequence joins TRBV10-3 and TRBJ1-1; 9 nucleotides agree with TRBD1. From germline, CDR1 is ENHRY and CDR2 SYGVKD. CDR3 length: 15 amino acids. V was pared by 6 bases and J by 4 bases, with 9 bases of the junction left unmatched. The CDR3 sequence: CAIRPGTGTSTEAFF. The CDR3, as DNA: TGTGCCATCAGGCCCGGGACAGGGACGAGCACTGAAGCTTTCTTT.

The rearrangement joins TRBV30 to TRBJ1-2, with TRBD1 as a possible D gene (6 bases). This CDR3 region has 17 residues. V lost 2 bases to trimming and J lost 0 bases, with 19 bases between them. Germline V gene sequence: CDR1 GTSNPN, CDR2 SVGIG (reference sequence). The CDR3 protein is CAWSLPDRIRANYGYTF. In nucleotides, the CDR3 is TGTGCCTGGAGTTTACCCGACAGGATCCGGGCTAACTATGGCTACACCTTC.

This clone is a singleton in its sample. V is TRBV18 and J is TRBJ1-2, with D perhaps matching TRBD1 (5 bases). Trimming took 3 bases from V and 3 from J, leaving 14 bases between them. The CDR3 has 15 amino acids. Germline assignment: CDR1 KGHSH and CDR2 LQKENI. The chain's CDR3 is CASSPAEGADYGYTF. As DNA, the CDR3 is TGTGCCAGCTCACCTGCTGAAGGGGCGGACTATGGCTACACCTTC.

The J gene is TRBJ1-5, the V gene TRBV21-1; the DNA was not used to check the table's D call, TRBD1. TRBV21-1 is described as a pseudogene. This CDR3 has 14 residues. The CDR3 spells CASSIQGLGQPQHF. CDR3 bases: TGTGCCAGCAGCATACAGGGGTTGGGTCAGCCCCAGCATTTT.

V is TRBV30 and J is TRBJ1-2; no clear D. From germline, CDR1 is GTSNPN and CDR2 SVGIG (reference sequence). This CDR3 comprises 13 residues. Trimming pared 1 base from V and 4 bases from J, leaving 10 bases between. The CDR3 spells CAWSGQSIYGYTF. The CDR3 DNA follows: TGTGCCTGGAGTGGCCAGTCGATCTATGGCTACACCTTC.

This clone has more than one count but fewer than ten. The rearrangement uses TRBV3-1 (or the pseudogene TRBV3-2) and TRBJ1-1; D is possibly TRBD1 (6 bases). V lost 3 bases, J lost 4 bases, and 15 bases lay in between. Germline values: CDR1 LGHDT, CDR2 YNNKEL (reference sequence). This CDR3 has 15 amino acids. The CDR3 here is CASSHPQGRFTEAFF. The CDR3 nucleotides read TGTGCCAGCAGCCATCCACAGGGAAGATTCACTGAAGCTTTCTTT.

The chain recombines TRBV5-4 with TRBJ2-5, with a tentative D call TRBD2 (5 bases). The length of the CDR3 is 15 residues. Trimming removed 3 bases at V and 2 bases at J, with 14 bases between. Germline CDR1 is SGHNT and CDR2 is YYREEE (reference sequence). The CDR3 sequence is CASSSNWRIQETQYF. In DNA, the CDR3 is TGTGCCAGCAGCTCCAATTGGAGGATACAAGAGACCCAGTACTTC. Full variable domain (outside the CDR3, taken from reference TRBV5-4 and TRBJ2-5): ETGVTQSPTHLIKTRGQQVTLRCSSQSGHNTVSWYQQALGQGPQFIFQYYREEENGRGNFPPRFSGLQFPNYSSELNVNALELDDSALYLCASSSNWRIQETQYFGPGTRLLVL.

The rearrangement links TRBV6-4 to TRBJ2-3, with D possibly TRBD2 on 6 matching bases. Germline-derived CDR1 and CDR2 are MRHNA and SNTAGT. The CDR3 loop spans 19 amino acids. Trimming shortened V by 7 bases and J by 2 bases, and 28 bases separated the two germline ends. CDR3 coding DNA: TGTGCCAGCACACGGGGCAGGGCTAAAGGACTAACAAACACAGATACGCAGTATTTT. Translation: CASTRGRAKGLTNTDTQYF.

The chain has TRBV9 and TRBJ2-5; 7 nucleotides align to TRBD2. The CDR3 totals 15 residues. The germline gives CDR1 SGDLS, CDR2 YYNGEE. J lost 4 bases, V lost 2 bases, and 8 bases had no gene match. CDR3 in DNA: TGTGCCAGCAGCGTTAGCCCTAGGGAGGGAGAGACCCAGTACTTC. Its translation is CASSVSPREGETQYF.

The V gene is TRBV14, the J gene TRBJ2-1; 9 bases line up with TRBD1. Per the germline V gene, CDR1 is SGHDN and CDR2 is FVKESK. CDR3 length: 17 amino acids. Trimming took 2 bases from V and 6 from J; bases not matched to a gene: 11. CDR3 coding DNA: TGTGCCAGCAGCCAACGGGCCGGGACAGGGACCGGCAATGAGCAGTTCTTC. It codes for CASSQRAGTGTGNEQFF.

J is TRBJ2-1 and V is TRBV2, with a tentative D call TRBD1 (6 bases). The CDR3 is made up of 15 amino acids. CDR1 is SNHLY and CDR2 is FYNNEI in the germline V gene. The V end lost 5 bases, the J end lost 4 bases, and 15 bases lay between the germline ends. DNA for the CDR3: TGTGCCAGCAGTAATGACAGGAATTTTTACAATGAGCAGTTCTTC. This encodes CASSNDRNFYNEQFF.

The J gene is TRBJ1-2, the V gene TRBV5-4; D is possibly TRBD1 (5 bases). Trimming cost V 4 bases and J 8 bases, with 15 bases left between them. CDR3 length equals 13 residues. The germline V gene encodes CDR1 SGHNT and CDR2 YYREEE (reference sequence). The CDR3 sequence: CASSLVGGIGYTF. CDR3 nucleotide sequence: TGTGCCAGCAGCCTGGTGGGGGGGATAGGCTACACCTTC. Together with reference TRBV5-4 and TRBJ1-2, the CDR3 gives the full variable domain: ETGVTQSPTHLIKTRGQQVTLRCSSQSGHNTVSWYQQALGQGPQFIFQYYREEENGRGNFPPRFSGLQFPNYSSELNVNALELDDSALYLCASSLVGGIGYTFGSGTRLTVV.